The present TCR beta chain was sequenced within a study of T-cell memory formation after mild COVID-19. Overall study context: Largely, TCR clusters stayed within a single donor. Notes on the study in general: Memory cells collected pre-infection included some clones that later responded, suggesting cross-reactive memory joined. Contracting CD4+ clones lay largely in CM and EM, with CD8+ ones residing in EMRA.

CDR3 length equals 13 residues. The V end lost 5 bases, the J end lost 10 bases, and 17 bases lay between the germline ends. Germline CDR1 and CDR2: SGHTA and FQGNSA. The TCR alpha and TCR beta cDNA libraries, bearing sample barcodes and UMIs, were generated by 5'RACE using constant-segment primers. MiXCR, run by TCRdb on the 5' RACE reads, gives a single entry per CDR3 protein. The sample yields 350,000 or so distinct CDR3 sequences, 20% to 25% seen once. About this clonotype itself: Its antigen is undetermined.

This clonotype originated in an adult woman who had mild COVID-19 (a few samples of this study predate the infection). Cell type and time point are not known. Sample: PBMCs or a T cell subset sorted from them (not recorded which). V and J are TRBV7-2 and TRBJ1-1, with D possibly being TRBD1 (5 bases). The CDR3 nucleotides read TGTGCCAGCAGCCCGGGGGGGGAGGTCGGAGCTTTCTTT. Residues: CASSPGGEVGAFF.